This record covers a single T cell receptor beta chain. The record originates from a study of blood T cell repertoires in COVID-19. V gave up 5 bases and J gave up 2 bases; unmatched junction bases: 6. Germline V gene sequence: CDR1 MDHEN, CDR2 SYDVKM. The CDR3 runs to 15 residues. Data came from immunoSEQ multiplex PCR; TCRdb stores just in-frame clones and leaves some out. The profile covers roughly 290,000 clones, with roughly four fifths appearing a single time and approximately 14% taken by the ten largest. The clonotype originates from a person aged 70 to 79 with COVID-19, enrolled during active disease. The chain carries TRBV28 and TRBJ1-2, with 9 bases fitting TRBD1. Sequencing was done on a sample of peripheral blood. CDR3: CASSPRDRVNYGYTF. CDR3 DNA: TGTGCCAGCAGTCCCCGGGACAGGGTAAACTATGGCTACACCTTC.